The 8 T cell receptor beta chains below were found in one sample sequenced in a study of regulatory T cells in long-lasting Graves disease. Stated time point: newly diagnosed GD, antithyroid drugs for less than 3 months. Preparation of the TCR library used RNA extracted from PBMCs. To make TCR beta libraries, researchers used iRepertoire HTBI primers and Arm-PCR of CDR3 regions. Each CDR3 protein gets one entry after TCRdb re-called the multiplex PCR reads with MiXCR. The data show about 530,000 distinct CDR3 sequences, about 16% seen once. A further study also used this sample, focusing on T cells in Graves' hyperthyroidism and ophthalmopathy.

Material: peripheral blood mononuclear cells (PBMCs), obtained at new diagnosis, from a patient treated with antithyroid drugs. The receptor source for this set is a woman aged 40 to 65 with Graves disease.

This clonotype was observed many times. This chain connects TRBV7-8 to TRBJ1-2; possible D gene TRBD1, 5 bases. V gave up 4 bases and J gave up 3 bases, with 12 bases separating them. The CDR3 length is 14 residues. Germline loops: CDR1 SGHVS, CDR2 FQNEAQ. CDR3 sequence (DNA): TGTGCCAGCAGCTCCACCCAGGGTGACTATGGCTACACCTTC. Protein sequence: CASSSTQGDYGYTF. Supplemented by reference TRBV7-8 and TRBJ1-2, the full variable domain reads GAGVSQSPRYKVAKRGQDVALRCDPISGHVSLFWYQQALGQGPEFLTYFQNEAQLDKSGLPSDRFFAERPEGSVSTLKIQRTQQEDSAVYLCASSSTQGDYGYTFGSGTRLTVV.

This sequence joins TRBV30 and TRBJ2-7; unclear D gene. This CDR3 has 12 amino acids. The germline V gene encodes CDR1 GTSNPN and CDR2 SVGIG (reference sequence). V shed 1 base and J shed 1 base, with 5 bases lying between them. The CDR3 region has the DNA TGTGCCTGGAGTGACAGTTCCTACGAGCAGTACTTC. Amino acids: CAWSDSSYEQYF.

This clonotype has ten or more counts. The chain joins TRBV7-9 to TRBJ1-5; weak D call: TRBD1 (5 bases). The CDR3 spans 14 residues. The germline CDR1 and CDR2 sequences are SEHNR and FQNEAQ (reference sequence). V was trimmed by 5 bases and J by 6 bases, leaving 14 bases between them. The CDR3 protein is CASSRGQGTQPQHF. The CDR3 coding sequence is TGTGCCAGCAGCAGAGGGCAGGGCACTCAGCCCCAGCATTTT.

This clonotype showed up just a few times. This chain uses TRBV30 with TRBJ1-1; 9 nucleotides line up with TRBD1. V shed 2 bases, J shed 9 bases, and the junction held 7 bases outside the gene matches. Germline assignment: CDR1 GTSNPN and CDR2 SVGIG (reference sequence). The CDR3 runs to 13 residues. CDR3 sequence: CAWSIGDRAKAFF. As DNA, the CDR3 is TGTGCCTGGAGTATCGGGGACAGGGCCAAAGCTTTCTTT.

This clonotype showed up many times. The chain joins TRBV3-1 to TRBJ2-3; TRBD1 might be the D (5 bases). The CDR3 length is 16 residues. Germline CDR1 and CDR2: LGHDT and YNNKEL (reference sequence). Trimming stripped 4 bases from V and 0 bases from J, with 14 bases between. The CDR3 coding sequence is TGTGCCAGCAGCCCCCAGGGATCCACTAGCACAGATACGCAGTATTTT. This codes for CASSPQGSTSTDTQYF.

This clonotype was recorded a few times. A much larger clone is a single base away; this may be a read error. This chain joins TRBV3-1 and TRBJ1-2; D remains unclear. Germline-derived CDR1 and CDR2 are LGHDT and YNNKEL (reference sequence). The CDR3 runs 16 residues. The CDR3 nucleotides read TGTGCCAGCAACCGAGAGAGCATGACTCCGGGCTATGGCCACACCTTC. Residues: CASNRESMTPGYGHTF.

The rearrangement joins TRBV12-3 or TRBV12-4 to TRBJ2-5, with D unclear. The germline V and J ends were trimmed by 2 bases and 4 bases, with 14 bases remaining between them. This CDR3 is 15 amino acids long. In nucleotides, the CDR3 is TGTGCCAGCAGTTTATCCCTGGGGTCCGCAGAGACCCAGTACTTC. Its protein product is CASSLSLGSAETQYF.

This clonotype was observed at least ten times. The chain carries TRBV28 and TRBJ1-1, with a possible D match to TRBD1 (6 bases). Trimming cost V 6 bases and J 1 base, with 15 bases left between them. From germline, CDR1 is MDHEN and CDR2 SYDVKM. The CDR3 loop spans 15 amino acids. This CDR3 reads CASRPQGRENTEAFF. Here the CDR3 DNA reads TGTGCCAGCAGACCACAGGGACGGGAGAACACTGAAGCTTTCTTT.